This T cell receptor beta chain comes out of a study of immune evolution from preneoplasia to lung adenocarcinoma. Study observations and caveats: Top clone share appeared to fall from AAH through AIS, MIA, adenocarcinoma. Later-stage lesions seemingly showed higher T cell density and diversity than normal lung.

Comment on this clone: Its antigen remains unidentified.

The repertoire was sequenced with immunoSEQ multiplex PCR; TCRdb's copy has only in-frame clones and lacks some. The repertoire holds 14,000 or so clones, with over 75% as singletons. Patients had resection in Japan or China between about 2014 and 2017. Nucleic acids came from premalignant or tumor cells enriched by macro-dissection. The germline CDR1 and CDR2 sequences are SGDLS and YYNGEE. The CDR3 is made up of 14 amino acids. The junction had 8 bases not matched to a gene; V was cut back by 10 bases and J by 6 bases. The source material was FFPE lung adenocarcinoma in situ tissue. This receptor was obtained from a donor older than 65 with lung adenocarcinoma. The chain couples TRBV9 to TRBJ2-1, with 12 bases identical to TRBD1. The CDR3: CAGSRDRGPNEQFF. The CDR3 nucleotides are TGTGCCGGATCCCGGGACAGGGGGCCCAATGAGCAGTTCTTC.